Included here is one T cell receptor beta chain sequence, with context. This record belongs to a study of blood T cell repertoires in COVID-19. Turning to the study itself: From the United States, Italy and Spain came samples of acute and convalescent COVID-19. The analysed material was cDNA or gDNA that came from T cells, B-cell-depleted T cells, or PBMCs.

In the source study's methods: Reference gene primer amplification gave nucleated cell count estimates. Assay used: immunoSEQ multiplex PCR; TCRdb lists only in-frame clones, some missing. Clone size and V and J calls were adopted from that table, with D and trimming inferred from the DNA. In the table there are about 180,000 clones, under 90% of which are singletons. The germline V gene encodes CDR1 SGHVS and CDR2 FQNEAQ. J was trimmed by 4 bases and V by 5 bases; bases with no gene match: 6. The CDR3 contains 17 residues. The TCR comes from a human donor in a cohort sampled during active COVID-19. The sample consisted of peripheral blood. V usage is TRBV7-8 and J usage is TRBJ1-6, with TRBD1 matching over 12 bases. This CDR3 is CASSPGGQGAYNSPLHF. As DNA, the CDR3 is TGTGCCAGCAGCCCAGGGGGACAGGGGGCTTATAATTCACCCCTCCACTTT.